This TCR beta chain came from a study of T-cell reconstitution after alpha-beta-depleted transplantation in children. This CDR3 spans 18 amino acids. Unmatched junction bases numbered 4, after V lost 0 bases and J lost 0 bases. Germline CDR1 is LNHNV and CDR2 is YYDKDF (reference sequence). Researchers prepared the TCRbeta library using unique molecular identifiers, the study reports. One entry per CDR3 protein, called by TCRdb with MiXCR from the PCR reads. The sample gives fewer than 250,000 distinct CDR3 sequences, about a sixth of which show up once; 40% to 50% is in the top ten. J is TRBJ2-3 and V is TRBV15, with 12 bases that match TRBD2. Specimen: PBMCs, mostly from graft donor cells, collected 360 days after TCRalphabeta/CD19-depleted stem cell transplant. This receptor was obtained from a male patient between 2 and 10 years old who had a stem cell transplant for acute lymphoblastic leukemia, so the T cells may come from the graft donor. CDR3 in DNA: TGTGCCACCAGCAGAGATCGGCTAGCGGGGGGGAGCACAGATACGCAGTATTTT. As protein: CATSRDRLAGGSTDTQYF.